This passage covers 3 T cell receptor beta chains from one sample sequenced in a study of CD8 T cells in Susac syndrome. It was with random hexamers that 0.5 to 1 ug RNA was reverse transcribed. A single record per CDR3 protein comes from TCRdb applying MiXCR to the immunoSEQ multiplex PCR reads. The sample shows some 200,000 distinct CDR3 sequences, 85% to 95% of them seen only once. The sequenced sample was CD4+ T cells from PBMCs. The receptor source for this set is a human donor in good health.

The genes are TRBV9 and TRBJ2-5, with D unresolved. Germline lookup yields CDR1 SGDLS and CDR2 YYNGEE. V gave up 4 bases and J gave up 0 bases, with 10 bases separating them. This CDR3 has 14 residues. In DNA form, the CDR3 reads TGTGCCAGCAGCTCTTCTTTGGACCAAGAGACCCAGTACTTC. This gives the protein CASSSSLDQETQYF.

V usage is TRBV29-1 and J usage is TRBJ2-7; D possibly uses TRBD1 or TRBD2 (5 bases each). The V gene lost 6 bases and the J gene lost 3 bases, with 12 bases spanning the gap. Germline lookup yields CDR1 SQVTM and CDR2 ANQGSEA. The CDR3 contains 12 residues. CDR3 sequence reads: CSVAGAGYEQYF. As DNA, the CDR3 is TGCAGCGTAGCCGGGGCGGGCTACGAGCAGTACTTC.

This chain links TRBV20-1 with TRBJ2-1; 11 bases are shared with TRBD2. The CDR3 loop spans 15 amino acids. From germline, CDR1 is DFQATT and CDR2 SNEGSKA (reference sequence). J lost 0 bases, V lost 6 bases, and 4 bases had no gene match. The CDR3 spells CSAAGTSGSYNEQFF. The CDR3 DNA follows: TGCAGTGCCGCGGGGACTAGCGGCTCCTACAATGAGCAGTTCTTC.